This TCR beta chain was observed in a study of cytomegalovirus exposure and HLA in healthy donors. Points from the study as a whole: CMV antigen specificity of a few CMV-associated chains was confirmed in vitro.

Germline values: CDR1 SGHVS, CDR2 FNYEAQ. V was clipped by 7 bases and J by 4 bases; unmatched bases: 11. The CDR3 spans 18 residues. Amplification used 60 Vbeta primers and 13 Jbeta primers. The assay was immunoSEQ multiplex PCR, and TCRdb's table has in-frame clones only and misses some. The sample shows some 150,000 clones, roughly four fifths of them seen only once. With regard to this clone: Its target is unknown.

The sample was PBMCs. This TCR came from a man aged 25-45 years in good health and CMV-seronegative. The V and J genes are TRBV7-6 and TRBJ2-6, with 12 bases fitting TRBD1. The CDR3 spells CASIGPGQGARGANVLTF. The CDR3, as DNA: TGTGCCAGCATCGGGCCGGGACAGGGGGCAAGAGGGGCCAACGTCCTGACTTTC.